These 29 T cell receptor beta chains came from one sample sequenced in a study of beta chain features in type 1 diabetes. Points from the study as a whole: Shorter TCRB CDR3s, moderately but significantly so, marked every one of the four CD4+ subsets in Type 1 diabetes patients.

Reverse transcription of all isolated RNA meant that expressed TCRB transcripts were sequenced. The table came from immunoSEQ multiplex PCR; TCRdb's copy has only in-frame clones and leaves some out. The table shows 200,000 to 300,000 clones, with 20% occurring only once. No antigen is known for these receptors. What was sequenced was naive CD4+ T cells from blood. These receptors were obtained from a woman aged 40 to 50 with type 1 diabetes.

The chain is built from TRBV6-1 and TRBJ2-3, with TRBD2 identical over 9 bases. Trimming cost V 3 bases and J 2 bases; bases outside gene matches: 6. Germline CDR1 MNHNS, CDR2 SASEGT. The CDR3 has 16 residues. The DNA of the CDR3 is TGTGCCAGCAGTGACCCGGGCGGGAGGGCCACAGATACGCAGTATTTT. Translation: CASSDPGGRATDTQYF.

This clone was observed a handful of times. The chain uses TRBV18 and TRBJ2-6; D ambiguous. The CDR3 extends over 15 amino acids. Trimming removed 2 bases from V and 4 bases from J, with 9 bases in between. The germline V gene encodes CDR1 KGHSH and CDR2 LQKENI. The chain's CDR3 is CASSPETSGANVLTF. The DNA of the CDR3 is TGTGCCAGCTCACCAGAAACTTCGGGGGCCAACGTCCTGACTTTC.

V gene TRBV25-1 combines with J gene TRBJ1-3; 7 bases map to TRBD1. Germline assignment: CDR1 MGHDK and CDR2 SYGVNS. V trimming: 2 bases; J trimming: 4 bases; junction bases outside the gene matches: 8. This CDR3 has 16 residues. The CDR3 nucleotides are TGTGCCAGCAGTGAAAGCCACAGGGGCCCGGGAAACACCATATATTTT. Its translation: CASSESHRGPGNTIYF.

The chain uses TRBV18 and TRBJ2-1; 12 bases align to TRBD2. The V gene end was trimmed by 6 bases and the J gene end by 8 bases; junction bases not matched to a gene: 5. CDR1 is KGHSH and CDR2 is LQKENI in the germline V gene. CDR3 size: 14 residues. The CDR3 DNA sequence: TGTGCCAGCTCCCCCAGACTAGCGGGGGATGAGCAGTTCTTC. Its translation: CASSPRLAGDEQFF.

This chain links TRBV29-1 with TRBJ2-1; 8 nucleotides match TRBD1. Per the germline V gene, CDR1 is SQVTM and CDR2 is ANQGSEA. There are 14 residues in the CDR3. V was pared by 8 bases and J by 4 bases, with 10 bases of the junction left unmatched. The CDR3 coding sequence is TGCAGCTTGAATTCCCGGGACAGGTACAATGAGCAGTTCTTC. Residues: CSLNSRDRYNEQFF.

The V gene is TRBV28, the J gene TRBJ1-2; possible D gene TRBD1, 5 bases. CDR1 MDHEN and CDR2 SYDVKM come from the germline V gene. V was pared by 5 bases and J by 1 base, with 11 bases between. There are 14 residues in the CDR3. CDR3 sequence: CASSGATGNYGYTF. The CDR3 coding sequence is TGTGCCAGCAGTGGGGCGACGGGTAACTATGGCTACACCTTC.

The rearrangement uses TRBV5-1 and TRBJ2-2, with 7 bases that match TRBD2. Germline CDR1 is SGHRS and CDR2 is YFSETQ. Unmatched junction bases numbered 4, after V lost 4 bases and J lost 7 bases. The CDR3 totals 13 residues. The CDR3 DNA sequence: TGCGCCAGCAGCGAGCGCGGGAGCGGGGAGCTGTTTTTT. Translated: CASSERGSGELFF.

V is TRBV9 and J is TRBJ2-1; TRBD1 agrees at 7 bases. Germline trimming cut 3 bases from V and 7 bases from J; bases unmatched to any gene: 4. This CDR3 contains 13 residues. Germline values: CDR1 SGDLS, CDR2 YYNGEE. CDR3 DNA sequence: TGTGCCAGCAGCGACCGGACAGGTAATGAGCAGTTCTTC. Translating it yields CASSDRTGNEQFF.

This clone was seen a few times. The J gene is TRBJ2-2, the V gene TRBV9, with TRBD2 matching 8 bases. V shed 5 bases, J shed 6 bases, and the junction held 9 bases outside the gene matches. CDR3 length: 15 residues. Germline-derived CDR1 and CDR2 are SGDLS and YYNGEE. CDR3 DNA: TGTGCCAGCAGTATATTAAGCGGGAGTCCCGGGGAGCTGTTTTTT. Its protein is CASSILSGSPGELFF.

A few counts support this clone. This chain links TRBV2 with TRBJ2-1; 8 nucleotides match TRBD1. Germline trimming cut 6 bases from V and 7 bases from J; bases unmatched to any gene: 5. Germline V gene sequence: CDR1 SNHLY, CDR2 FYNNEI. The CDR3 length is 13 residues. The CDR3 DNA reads TGTGCCAGCAGCGAACAGGGGGTGAATGAGCAGTTCTTC. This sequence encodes CASSEQGVNEQFF.

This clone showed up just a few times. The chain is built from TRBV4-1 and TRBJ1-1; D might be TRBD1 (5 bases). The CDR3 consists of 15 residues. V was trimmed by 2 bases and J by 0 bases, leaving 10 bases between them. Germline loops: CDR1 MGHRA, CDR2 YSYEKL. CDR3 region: CASSQTGVLNTEAFF. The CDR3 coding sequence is TGCGCCAGCAGCCAAACGGGGGTCCTGAACACTGAAGCTTTCTTT.

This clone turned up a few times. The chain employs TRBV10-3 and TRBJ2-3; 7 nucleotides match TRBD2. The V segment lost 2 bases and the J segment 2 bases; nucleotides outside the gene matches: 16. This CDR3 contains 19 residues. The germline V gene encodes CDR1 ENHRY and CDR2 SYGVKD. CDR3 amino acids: CAISEPSLGRDPYTDTQYF. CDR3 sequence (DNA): TGTGCCATCAGTGAGCCATCCCTGGGGAGGGATCCCTACACAGATACGCAGTATTTT.

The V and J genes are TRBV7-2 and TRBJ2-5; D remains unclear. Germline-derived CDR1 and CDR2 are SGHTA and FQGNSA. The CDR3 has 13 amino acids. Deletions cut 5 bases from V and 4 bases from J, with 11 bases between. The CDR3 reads CASSQLRGETQYF. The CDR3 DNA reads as TGTGCCAGCAGCCAGCTGCGAGGAGAGACCCAGTACTTC.

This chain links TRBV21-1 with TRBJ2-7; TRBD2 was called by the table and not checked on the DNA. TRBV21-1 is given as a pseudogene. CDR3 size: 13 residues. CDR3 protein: CASPPAVSYEQYF. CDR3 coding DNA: TGTGCCAGCCCCCCCGCGGTCTCCTACGAGCAGTACTTC.

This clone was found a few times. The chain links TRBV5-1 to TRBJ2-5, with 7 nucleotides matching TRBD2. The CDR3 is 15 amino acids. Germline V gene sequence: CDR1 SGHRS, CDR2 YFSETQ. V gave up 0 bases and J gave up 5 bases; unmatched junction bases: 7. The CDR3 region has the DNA TGCGCCAGCAGCTTGGCCGGGCGGGAGAGTGAGACCCAGTACTTC. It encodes CASSLAGRESETQYF. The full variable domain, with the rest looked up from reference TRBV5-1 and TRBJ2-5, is KAGVTQTPRYLIKTRGQQVTLSCSPISGHRSVSWYQQTPGQGLQFLFEYFSETQRNKGNFPGRFSGRQFSNSRSEMNVSTLELGDSALYLCASSLAGRESETQYFGPGTRLLVL.

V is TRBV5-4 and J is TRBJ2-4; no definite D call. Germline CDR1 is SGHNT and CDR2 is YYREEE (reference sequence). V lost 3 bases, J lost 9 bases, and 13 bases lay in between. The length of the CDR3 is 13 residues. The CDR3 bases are TGTGCCAGCAGCTATATCTCCAGTCGCATTCAGTACTTC. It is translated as CASSYISSRIQYF.

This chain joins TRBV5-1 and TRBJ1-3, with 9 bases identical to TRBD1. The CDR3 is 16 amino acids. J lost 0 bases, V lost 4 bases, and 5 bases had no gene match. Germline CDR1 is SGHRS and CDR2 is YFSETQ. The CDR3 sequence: CASSGTGTFSGNTIYF. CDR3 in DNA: TGCGCCAGCAGCGGGACAGGGACATTCTCTGGAAACACCATATATTTT.

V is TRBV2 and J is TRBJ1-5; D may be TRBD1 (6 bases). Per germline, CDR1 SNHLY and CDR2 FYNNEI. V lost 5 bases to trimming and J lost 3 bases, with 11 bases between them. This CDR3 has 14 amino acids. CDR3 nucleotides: TGTGCCAGCAGTCCGACAGGATTCAATCAGCCCCAGCATTTT. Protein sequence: CASSPTGFNQPQHF.

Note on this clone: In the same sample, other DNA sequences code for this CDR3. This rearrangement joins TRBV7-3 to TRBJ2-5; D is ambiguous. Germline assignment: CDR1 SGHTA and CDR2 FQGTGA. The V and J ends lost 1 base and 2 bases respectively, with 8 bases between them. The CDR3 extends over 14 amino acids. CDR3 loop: CASSLRAGQETQYF. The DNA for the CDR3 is TGTGCCAGCAGCTTAAGGGCAGGACAAGAGACCCAGTACTTC.

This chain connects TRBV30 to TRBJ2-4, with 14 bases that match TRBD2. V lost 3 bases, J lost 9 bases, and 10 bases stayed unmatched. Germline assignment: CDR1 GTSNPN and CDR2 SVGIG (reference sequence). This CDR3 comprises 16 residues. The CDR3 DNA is TGTGCCTGGAGCCCATGGACTAGCGGGGGGACCACCATTCAGTACTTC. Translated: CAWSPWTSGGTTIQYF.

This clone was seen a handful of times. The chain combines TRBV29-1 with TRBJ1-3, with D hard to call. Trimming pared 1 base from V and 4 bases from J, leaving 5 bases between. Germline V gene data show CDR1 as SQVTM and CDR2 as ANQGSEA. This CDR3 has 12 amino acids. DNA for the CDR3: TGCAGCGTTGAAGGAGCAGGAAACACCATATATTTT. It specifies CSVEGAGNTIYF.

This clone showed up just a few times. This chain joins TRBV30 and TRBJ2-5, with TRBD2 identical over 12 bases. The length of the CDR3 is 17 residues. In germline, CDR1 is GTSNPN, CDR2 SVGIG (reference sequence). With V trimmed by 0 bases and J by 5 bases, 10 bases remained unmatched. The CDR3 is CAWSVPLTSGSGETQYF. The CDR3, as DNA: TGTGCCTGGAGTGTACCCTTGACTAGCGGGAGCGGGGAGACCCAGTACTTC.

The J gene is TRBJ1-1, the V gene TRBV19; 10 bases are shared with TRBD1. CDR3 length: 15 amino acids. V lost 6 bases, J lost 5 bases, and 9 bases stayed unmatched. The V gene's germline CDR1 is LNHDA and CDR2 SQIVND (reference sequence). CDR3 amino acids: CASSPVRTGGTEAFF. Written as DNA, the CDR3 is TGTGCCAGTAGCCCCGTACGGACAGGGGGAACTGAAGCTTTCTTT.

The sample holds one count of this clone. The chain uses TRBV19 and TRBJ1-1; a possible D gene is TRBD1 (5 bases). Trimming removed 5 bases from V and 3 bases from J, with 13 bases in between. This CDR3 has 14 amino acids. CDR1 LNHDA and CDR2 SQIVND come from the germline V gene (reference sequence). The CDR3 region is CASSGRGLYTEAFF. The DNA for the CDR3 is TGTGCCAGTAGTGGACGGGGACTGTACACTGAAGCTTTCTTT.

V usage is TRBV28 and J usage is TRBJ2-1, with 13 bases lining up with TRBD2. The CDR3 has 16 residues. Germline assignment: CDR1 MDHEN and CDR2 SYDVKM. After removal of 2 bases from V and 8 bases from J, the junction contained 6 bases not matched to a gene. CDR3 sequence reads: CASSLTRLAGGDEQFF. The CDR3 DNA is TGTGCCAGCAGTTTAACCCGACTAGCGGGAGGCGATGAGCAGTTCTTC.

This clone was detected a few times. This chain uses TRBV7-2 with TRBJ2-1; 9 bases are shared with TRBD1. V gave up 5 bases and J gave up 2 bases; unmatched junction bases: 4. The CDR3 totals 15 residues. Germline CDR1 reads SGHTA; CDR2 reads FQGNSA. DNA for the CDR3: TGTGCCAGCAGCCAAAACAGGGGGCCCTACAATGAGCAGTTCTTC. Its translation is CASSQNRGPYNEQFF.

The CDR3 reads CASSSSGVVGNEQFF. The CDR3 DNA reads TGTGCCAGCAGCTCCTCGGGGGTAGTGGGGAATGAGCAGTTCTTC. The chain links TRBV9 to TRBJ2-1, with a possible D match to TRBD2 (6 bases). CDR3 length: 15 residues. Trimming took off 4 bases at V and 7 bases at J, with 18 bases between the two ends. Germline V gene lookup returns CDR1 SGDLS and CDR2 YYNGEE.

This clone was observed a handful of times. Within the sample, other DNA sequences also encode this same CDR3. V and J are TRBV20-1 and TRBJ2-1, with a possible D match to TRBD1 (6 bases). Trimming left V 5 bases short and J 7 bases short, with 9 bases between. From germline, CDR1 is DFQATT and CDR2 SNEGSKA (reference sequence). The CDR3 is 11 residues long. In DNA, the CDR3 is TGCAGTGCTTCAGGACAGAATGAGCAGTTCTTC. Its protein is CSASGQNEQFF.

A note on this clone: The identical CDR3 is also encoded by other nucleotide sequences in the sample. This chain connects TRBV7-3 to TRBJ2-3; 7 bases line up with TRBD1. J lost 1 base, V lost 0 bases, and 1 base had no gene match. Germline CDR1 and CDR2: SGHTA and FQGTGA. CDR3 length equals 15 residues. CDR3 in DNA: TGTGCCAGCAGCTTAACAGGACAGGGCACAGATACGCAGTATTTT. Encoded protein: CASSLTGQGTDTQYF.